The T cell receptor (beta chain) described here comes from a study of Ad26.COV2.S vaccination and SARS-CoV-2 variants. Of note for this clone: Its antigen is as yet unknown.

The length of the CDR3 is 14 residues. Germline loops: CDR1 LNHDA, CDR2 SQIVND (reference sequence). Trimming took 4 bases from V and 2 from J, leaving 9 bases between them. As for treatment: about 20 received Ad26.COV2.S at low or high dose, single or two shots; a few received placebo; per-sample allocation not given. Following the first vaccine or placebo injection, samples were taken on day 63. In Boston, an adult donor aged 18-55 years took part. Method: immunoSEQ multiplex PCR; TCRdb's copy keeps in-frame clones and lacks some. Of 350,000 to 400,000 clones listed, 80% to 90% are singletons. Study-wide results and limits: Total T cell responses may have been underestimated by the TCR breadth and depth analyses. Individuals receiving vaccine had higher spike-specific TCR breadth than placebo recipients did. Comparability of non-spike TCR breadth was observed across vaccine and placebo recipients.

The TCR originated in a person aged 18-65 years who received the Ad26.COV2.S COVID-19 vaccine or a placebo. This specimen consisted of peripheral blood, obtained in a trial of Ad26.COV2.S vaccine versus placebo. The rearrangement links TRBV19 to TRBJ1-5; D not resolved. DNA of the CDR3: TGTGCCAGTAGTAGCGACGGGGGCAATCAGCCCCAGCATTTT. This translates into CASSSDGGNQPQHF.